This entry is about one T cell receptor beta chain. This sample's treatment: oral pan-JAK inhibitor, 5-10 mg twice daily. Extracted from the samples, RNA was reverse transcribed into cDNA to serve as the sequencing template. TCRdb keeps only in-frame clones here, not all; method: immunoSEQ multiplex PCR. The sample has roughly 190,000 clones; 45% to 65% are singletons. This sample is drawn from a study of CD8+ T cells in alopecia areata. Sequenced material: CD4+ T cells sorted from blood, taken at week 4, from a patient treated with tofacitinib. The source of this sequence is a human donor with alopecia areata.

The CDR3 DNA follows: TGTGCCAGCAGTGAGGGCACCTGGGGATACAATGAGCAGTTCTTC. It yields the protein CASSEGTWGYNEQFF. This sequence joins TRBV2 and TRBJ2-1; D is ambiguous. Germline assignment: CDR1 SNHLY and CDR2 FYNNEI. The CDR3 spans 15 residues. V was shortened by 3 bases and J by 4 bases, with 13 bases between the two germline ends.